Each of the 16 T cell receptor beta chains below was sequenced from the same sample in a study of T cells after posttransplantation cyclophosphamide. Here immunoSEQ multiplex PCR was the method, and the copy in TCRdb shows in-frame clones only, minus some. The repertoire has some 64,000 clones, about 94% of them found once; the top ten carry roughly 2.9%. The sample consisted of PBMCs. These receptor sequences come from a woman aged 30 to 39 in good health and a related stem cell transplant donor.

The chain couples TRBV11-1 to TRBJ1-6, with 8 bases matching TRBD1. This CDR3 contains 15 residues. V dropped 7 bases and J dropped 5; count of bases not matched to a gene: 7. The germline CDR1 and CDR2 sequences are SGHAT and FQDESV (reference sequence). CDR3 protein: CASTPLDRDNSPLHF. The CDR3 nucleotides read TGTGCCAGCACCCCACTGGACAGGGATAATTCACCCCTCCACTTT.

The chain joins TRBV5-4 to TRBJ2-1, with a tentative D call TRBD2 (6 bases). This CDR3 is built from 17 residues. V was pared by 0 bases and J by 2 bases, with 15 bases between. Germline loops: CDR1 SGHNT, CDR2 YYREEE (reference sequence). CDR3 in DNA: TGTGCCAGCAGCTTGGGGGAGCGGGCCGGGGCCTACAATGAGCAGTTCTTC. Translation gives CASSLGERAGAYNEQFF.

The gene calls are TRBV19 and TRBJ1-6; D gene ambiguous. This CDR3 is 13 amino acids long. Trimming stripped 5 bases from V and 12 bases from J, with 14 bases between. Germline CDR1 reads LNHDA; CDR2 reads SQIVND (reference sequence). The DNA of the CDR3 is TGTGCCAGTAGTTCCCGACGGATCCTACCCCTCCACTTT. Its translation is CASSSRRILPLHF.

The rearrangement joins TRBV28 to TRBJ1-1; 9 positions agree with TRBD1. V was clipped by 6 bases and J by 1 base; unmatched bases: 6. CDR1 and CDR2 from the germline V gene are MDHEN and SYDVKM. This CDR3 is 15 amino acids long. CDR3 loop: CASRGTGKGNTEAFF. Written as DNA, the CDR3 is TGTGCCAGCAGGGGGACAGGGAAAGGGAACACTGAAGCTTTCTTT.

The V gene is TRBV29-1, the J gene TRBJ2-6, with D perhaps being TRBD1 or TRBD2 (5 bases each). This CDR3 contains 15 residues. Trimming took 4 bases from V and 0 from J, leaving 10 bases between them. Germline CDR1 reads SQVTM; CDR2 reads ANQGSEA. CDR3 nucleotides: TGCAGCGTTGGTGAAGGGACCTCTGGGGCCAACGTCCTGACTTTC. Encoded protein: CSVGEGTSGANVLTF.

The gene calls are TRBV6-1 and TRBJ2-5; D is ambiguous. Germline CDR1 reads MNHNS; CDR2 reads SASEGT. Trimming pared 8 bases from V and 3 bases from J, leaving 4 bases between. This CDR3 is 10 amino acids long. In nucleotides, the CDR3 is TGTGCCAGCGCGGAAGAGACCCAGTACTTC. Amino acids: CASAEETQYF.

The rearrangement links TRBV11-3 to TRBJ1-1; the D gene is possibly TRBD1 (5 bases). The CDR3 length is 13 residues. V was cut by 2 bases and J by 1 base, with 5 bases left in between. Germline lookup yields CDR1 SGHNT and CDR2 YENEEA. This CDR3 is CASSLQGNTEAFF. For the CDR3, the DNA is TGTGCCAGCAGCTTACAGGGGAACACTGAAGCTTTCTTT.

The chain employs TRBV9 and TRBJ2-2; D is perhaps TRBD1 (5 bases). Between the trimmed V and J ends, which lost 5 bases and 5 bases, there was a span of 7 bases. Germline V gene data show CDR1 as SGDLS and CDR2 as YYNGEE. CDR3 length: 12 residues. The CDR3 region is CASRQGTGELFF. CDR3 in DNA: TGTGCCAGCAGGCAGGGAACCGGGGAGCTGTTTTTT.

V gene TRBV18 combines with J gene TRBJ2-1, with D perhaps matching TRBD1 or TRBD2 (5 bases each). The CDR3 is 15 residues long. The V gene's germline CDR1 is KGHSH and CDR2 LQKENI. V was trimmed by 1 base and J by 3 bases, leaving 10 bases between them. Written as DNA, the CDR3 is TGTGCCAGCTCACCACGCCAGGGACGCTACAATGAGCAGTTCTTC. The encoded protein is CASSPRQGRYNEQFF.

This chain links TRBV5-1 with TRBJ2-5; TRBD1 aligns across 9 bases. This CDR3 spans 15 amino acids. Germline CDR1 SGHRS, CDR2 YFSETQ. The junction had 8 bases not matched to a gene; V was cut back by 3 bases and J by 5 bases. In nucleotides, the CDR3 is TGCGCCAGCAGCTCCGGACAGGGGCGTGGGGAGACCCAGTACTTC. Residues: CASSSGQGRGETQYF. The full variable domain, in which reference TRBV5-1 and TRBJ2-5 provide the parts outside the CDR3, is KAGVTQTPRYLIKTRGQQVTLSCSPISGHRSVSWYQQTPGQGLQFLFEYFSETQRNKGNFPGRFSGRQFSNSRSEMNVSTLELGDSALYLCASSSGQGRGETQYFGPGTRLLVL.

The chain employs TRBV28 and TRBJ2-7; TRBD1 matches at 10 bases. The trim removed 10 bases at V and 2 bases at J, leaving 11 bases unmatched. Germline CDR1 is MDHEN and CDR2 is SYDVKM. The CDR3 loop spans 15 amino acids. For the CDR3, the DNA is TGTGCCACCACATTGCCGACAGGGGGCGCCTACGAGCAGTACTTC. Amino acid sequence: CATTLPTGGAYEQYF.

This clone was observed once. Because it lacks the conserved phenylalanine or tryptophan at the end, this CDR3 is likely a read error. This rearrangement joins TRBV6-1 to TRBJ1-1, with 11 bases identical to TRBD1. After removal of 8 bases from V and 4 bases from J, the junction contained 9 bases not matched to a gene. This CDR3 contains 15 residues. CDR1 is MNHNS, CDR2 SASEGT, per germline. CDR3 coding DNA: TGTGCCAGCGGGCTGGGACAGGGGGACCTCACTGAAGCTTTCTCT. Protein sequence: CASGLGQGDLTEAFS.

The CDR3 loop is CASSQEGGGGRTDTQYF. The CDR3 nucleotides are TGCGCCAGCAGCCAAGAAGGTGGGGGGGGTAGAACAGATACGCAGTATTTT. The V gene is TRBV4-3, the J gene TRBJ2-3, with 7 bases lining up with TRBD2. The length of the CDR3 is 17 residues. Germline assignment: CDR1 LGHNA and CDR2 YSLEER. J lost 3 bases, V lost 0 bases, and 9 bases had no gene match.

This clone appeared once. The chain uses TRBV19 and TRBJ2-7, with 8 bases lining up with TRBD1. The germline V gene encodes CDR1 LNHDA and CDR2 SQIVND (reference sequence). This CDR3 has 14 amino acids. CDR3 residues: CATSNRGTTYEQYF. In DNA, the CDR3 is TGTGCGACATCAAACAGGGGGACCACCTACGAGCAGTACTTC.

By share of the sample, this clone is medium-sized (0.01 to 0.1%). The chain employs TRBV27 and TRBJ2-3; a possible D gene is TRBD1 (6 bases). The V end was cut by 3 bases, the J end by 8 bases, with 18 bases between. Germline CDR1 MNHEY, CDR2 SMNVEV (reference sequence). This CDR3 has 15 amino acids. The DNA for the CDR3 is TGTGCCAGCAGTTTTGGGGGAAAGCAGGACAGTACGCAGTATTTT. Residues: CASSFGGKQDSTQYF.

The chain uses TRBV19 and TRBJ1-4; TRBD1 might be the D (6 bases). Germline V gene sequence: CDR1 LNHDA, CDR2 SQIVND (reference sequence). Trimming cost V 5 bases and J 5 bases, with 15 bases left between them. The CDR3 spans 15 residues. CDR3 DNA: TGTGCCAGTAGTTCAGCCGGGACAAACAATGAAAAACTGTTTTTT. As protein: CASSSAGTNNEKLFF.